One sample yielded the 28 T cell receptor beta chains listed below, sequenced in a study of blood T cell repertoires in COVID-19. Assay: immunoSEQ multiplex PCR; the TCRdb copy retains only in-frame clones and omits some. The sample consists of some 210,000 clones, about 91% of them appearing once. Material for sequencing was peripheral blood. Every receptor here comes from a middle-aged woman with acute or convalescent COVID-19.

The rearrangement links TRBV21-1 to TRBJ1-1; TRBD1 is the table's D call and was not checked against the DNA. TRBV21-1 corresponds to a pseudogene. The CDR3 loop spans 16 amino acids. The CDR3 protein is CASSTSSRDRSTEAFF. The CDR3 coding sequence is TGTGCCAGCAGCACAAGCAGCCGGGACAGAAGCACTGAAGCTTTCTTT.

The V and J genes are TRBV11-2 and TRBJ2-7, with a weak D call TRBD2 (5 bases). CDR3 length: 13 amino acids. Germline V gene lookup returns CDR1 SGHAT and CDR2 FQNNGV. V was clipped by 8 bases and J by 1 base, with 12 bases between them. CDR3 region: CASERTLSYEQYV. CDR3 nucleotides: TGTGCCAGCGAACGGACTCTTTCCTACGAGCAGTACGTC.

The rearrangement uses TRBV6-6 and TRBJ1-5, with D possibly TRBD1 on 5 matching bases. Trimming removed 11 bases at V and 5 bases at J, with 13 bases between. CDR1 is MNHNY, CDR2 SVGAGI, per germline (reference sequence). The CDR3 sequence is 12 residues long. The CDR3: CAGQTGDQPQHF. Written as DNA, the CDR3 is TGTGCCGGCCAAACGGGGGATCAGCCCCAGCATTTT.

This chain connects TRBV4-2 to TRBJ2-4, with 11 bases matching TRBD2. V lost 0 bases to trimming and J lost 4 bases; unmatched junction nucleotides: 5. Germline CDR1 reads LGHNA; CDR2 reads YNFKEQ. This CDR3 is built from 17 residues. Here the CDR3 reads CASSQEVRLAGKNIQYF. The CDR3 DNA sequence: TGTGCCAGCAGCCAAGAGGTTAGACTAGCGGGGAAAAACATTCAGTACTTC.

The rearrangement links TRBV2 to TRBJ2-2; 10 bases fit TRBD2. The trim removed 4 bases at V and 4 bases at J, leaving 3 bases unmatched. The germline V gene encodes CDR1 SNHLY and CDR2 FYNNEI. This CDR3 is built from 15 residues. The CDR3 loop reads CASSGPSGSTGELFF. CDR3 coding DNA: TGTGCCAGCAGTGGCCCTAGCGGGAGCACCGGGGAGCTGTTTTTT.

The V call is TRBV23-1, the J call TRBJ1-2; D remains unclear. TRBV23-1 carries the ORF label, with uncertain function. V lost 2 bases, J lost 0 bases, and 16 bases lay in between. This CDR3 is built from 17 residues. As DNA, the CDR3 is TGCGCCAGCAGTCAAGGAAGGAGGAGGAGAGCTAACTATGGCTACACCTTC. Amino acid sequence: CASSQGRRRRANYGYTF.

This chain joins TRBV14 and TRBJ1-1; 8 bases agree with TRBD1. V was clipped by 10 bases and J by 8 bases; unmatched bases: 12. Germline CDR1 reads SGHDN; CDR2 reads FVKESK. The CDR3 runs to 13 residues. The DNA of the CDR3 is TGTGCCACCCTCTCCACAGGGGGTACCGAAGCTTTCTTT. It is translated as CATLSTGGTEAFF.

V usage is TRBV15 and J usage is TRBJ1-6; 9 bases align to TRBD1. Losses at the gene ends were 1 base for V and 9 bases for J; bases not matched to a gene: 10. This CDR3 comprises 17 residues. CDR1 and CDR2 (germline): LNHNV, YYDKDF (reference sequence). In DNA form, the CDR3 reads TGTGCCACCAGCAGAGGATTACAGGGGGCCTTAAGTTCACCCCTCCACTTT. The encoded protein is CATSRGLQGALSSPLHF.

V usage is TRBV30 and J usage is TRBJ2-3, with D possibly TRBD2 on 6 matching bases. V was clipped by 4 bases and J by 0 bases, with 11 bases between them. CDR1 and CDR2 (germline): GTSNPN, SVGIG (reference sequence). This CDR3 is built from 14 residues. The CDR3 spells CAWTPGASTDTQYF. The CDR3 DNA sequence: TGTGCCTGGACCCCGGGAGCTAGCACAGATACGCAGTATTTT.

V is TRBV10-3 and J is TRBJ1-3; D call uncertain. This CDR3 comprises 13 residues. Trimming took 8 bases from V and 4 from J, leaving 12 bases between them. The V gene's germline CDR1 is ENHRY and CDR2 SYGVKD. CDR3 amino acids: CAIGISGGNTIYF. The CDR3 DNA is TGTGCCATCGGTATTTCGGGGGGAAACACCATATATTTT.

The chain links TRBV25-1 to TRBJ1-2; D gene unclear. Per the germline V gene, CDR1 is MGHDK and CDR2 is SYGVNS. The CDR3 consists of 12 residues. Trimming shortened V by 6 bases and J by 2 bases, and 7 bases separated the two germline ends. DNA of the CDR3: TGTGCCAGCAGAGCGGCAAACTATGGCTACACCTTC. Translating gives CASRAANYGYTF.

The CDR3 DNA follows: TGTGCCAGCAGCCCTGGACTAGCGGAGACTAATGAGCAGTTCTTC. Its protein is CASSPGLAETNEQFF. The chain combines TRBV11-3 with TRBJ2-1; 10 bases fit TRBD2. V lost 5 bases, J lost 7 bases, and 8 bases stayed unmatched. CDR1 is SGHNT and CDR2 is YENEEA in the germline V gene. This CDR3 comprises 15 residues.

The J gene is TRBJ2-5, the V gene TRBV18; 8 nucleotides agree with TRBD1. V lost 5 bases, J lost 0 bases, and 5 bases stayed unmatched. The CDR3 totals 15 residues. Germline V gives CDR1 KGHSH, CDR2 LQKENI. This chain's CDR3 is CASSNNRGYQETQYF. CDR3 nucleotides: TGTGCCAGCTCAAATAACAGGGGGTACCAAGAGACCCAGTACTTC.

This clone came up a few times. The chain carries TRBV27 and TRBJ1-6; tentatively, D is TRBD1 (5 bases). V was clipped by 6 bases and J by 5 bases, with 14 bases between them. Germline V CDR1 and CDR2: MNHEY, SMNVEV (reference sequence). There are 15 residues in the CDR3. CDR3 in amino acids: CASSRPGFNNSPLHF. Written as DNA, the CDR3 is TGTGCCAGCAGCCGCCCAGGGTTTAATAATTCACCCCTCCACTTT.

The J gene is TRBJ1-2, the V gene TRBV6-5, with 9 bases identical to TRBD1. The CDR3 runs 15 residues. The junction had 9 bases not matched to a gene; V was cut back by 6 bases and J by 4 bases. Germline V CDR1 and CDR2: MNHEY, SVGAGI. CDR3 DNA sequence: TGTGCCAGCAGCCCCGACAGGGGGGAAATCTATGGCTACACCTTC. Protein product: CASSPDRGEIYGYTF.

J is TRBJ2-1 and V is TRBV5-1; 9 nucleotides match TRBD1. Germline V lookup: CDR1 SGHRS, CDR2 YFSETQ. J lost 6 bases, V lost 0 bases, and 4 bases had no gene match. The CDR3 contains 15 residues. The DNA of the CDR3 is TGCGCCAGCAGCTTGGTCGGACAGGGGATCAATGAGCAGTTCTTC. The encoded protein is CASSLVGQGINEQFF.

The V call is TRBV15, the J call TRBJ1-1, with a weak D call TRBD1 (5 bases). This CDR3 is built from 15 residues. Per the germline V gene, CDR1 is LNHNV and CDR2 is YYDKDF (reference sequence). V was shortened by 0 bases and J by 5 bases, with 13 bases between the two germline ends. The CDR3 bases are TGTGCCACCAGCAGAGACTGGGGCTTAGGGACTGAAGCTTTCTTT. Its translation: CATSRDWGLGTEAFF. Combining the CDR3 with reference TRBV15 and TRBJ1-1 gives the whole variable domain DAMVIQNPRYQVTQFGKPVTLSCSQTLNHNVMYWYQQKSSQAPKLLFHYYDKDFNNEADTPDNFQSRRPNTSFCFLDIRSPGLGDTAMYLCATSRDWGLGTEAFFGQGTRLTVV.

The chain employs TRBV5-1 and TRBJ2-7; D possibly corresponds to TRBD1 (5 bases). Germline loops: CDR1 SGHRS, CDR2 YFSETQ. Trimming shortened V by 2 bases and J by 4 bases, and 10 bases separated the two germline ends. This CDR3 comprises 13 residues. DNA for the CDR3: TGCGCCAGCAGCTTAACAGGCTTTTACGAGCAGTACGTC. Translating it yields CASSLTGFYEQYV.

The J gene is TRBJ1-4, the V gene TRBV5-4, with D unresolved. CDR3 length: 13 residues. V was cut by 0 bases and J by 5 bases, with 5 bases left in between. CDR1 and CDR2 (germline): SGHNT, YYREEE (reference sequence). For the CDR3, the DNA is TGTGCCAGCAGCTTGGGCGGGAATGAAAAACTGTTTTTT. Its protein product is CASSLGGNEKLFF.

The rearrangement joins TRBV5-5 to TRBJ2-3, with D tentatively TRBD2 (7 bases). The CDR3 is 19 amino acids. V dropped 0 bases and J dropped 4 bases, with 24 bases sitting between them. CDR1 is SGHKS and CDR2 is YYEKEE in the germline V gene (reference sequence). The CDR3 sequence: CASSLAEGGAVWLADTQYF. CDR3 nucleotide sequence: TGTGCCAGCAGCTTGGCCGAAGGGGGGGCCGTTTGGTTAGCAGATACGCAGTATTTT.

The gene calls are TRBV12-5 and TRBJ1-3; unclear D gene. This CDR3 spans 16 amino acids. Germline V lookup: CDR1 LGHNT, CDR2 FRNRAP. Trimming shortened V by 4 bases and J by 0 bases, and 13 bases separated the two germline ends. The CDR3 sequence: CASGSSAAFSGNTIYF. CDR3 in DNA: TGTGCTAGTGGTTCCTCTGCTGCGTTCTCTGGAAACACCATATATTTT.

This chain joins TRBV9 and TRBJ2-2; D perhaps matches TRBD2 (6 bases). The length of the CDR3 is 14 residues. Germline assignment: CDR1 SGDLS and CDR2 YYNGEE. V lost 5 bases to trimming and J lost 2 bases, with 10 bases between them. The CDR3 loop reads CASRSGLNTGELFF. The CDR3 bases are TGTGCCAGCAGGTCGGGACTCAACACCGGGGAGCTGTTTTTT.

This clone was seen a few times. This chain uses TRBV21-1 with TRBJ2-3; the listed D gene, TRBD2, was not tested against the DNA. TRBV21-1 is classified as a pseudogene. The CDR3 loop spans 13 amino acids. The CDR3 reads CASSKGEEDTQYF. The DNA of the CDR3 is TGTGCCAGCAGCAAAGGCGAGGAAGATACGCAGTATTTT.

This clone appeared once. CDR3 residues: CASSIVLDRGRDTQYF. CDR3 nucleotides: TGTGCCAGTAGTATAGTTTTGGACAGGGGGCGAGATACGCAGTATTTT. The rearrangement uses TRBV19 and TRBJ2-3; TRBD1 matches 11 bases. With 1 base clipped from V and 5 bases from J, the junction kept 5 bases outside the gene matches. Germline V CDR1 and CDR2: LNHDA, SQIVND (reference sequence). The CDR3 covers 16 residues.

The chain joins TRBV5-5 to TRBJ2-1, with TRBD2 matching over 7 bases. CDR1 is SGHKS, CDR2 YYEKEE, per germline (reference sequence). CDR3 length: 15 amino acids. The V segment lost 4 bases and the J segment 4 bases; nucleotides outside the gene matches: 8. The CDR3 nucleotides are TGTGCCAGCAGCGCCGCGGGGGAAAGGTACAATGAGCAGTTCTTC. As protein: CASSAAGERYNEQFF.

This chain links TRBV7-8 with TRBJ1-2, with D uncertain. The ends were cut back, 5 bases at V and 0 bases at J, with 7 bases in the middle. Germline values: CDR1 SGHVS, CDR2 FQNEAQ. This CDR3 has 13 residues. The DNA of the CDR3 is TGTGCCAGCAGCCCAGACTCTAACTATGGCTACACCTTC. Its protein is CASSPDSNYGYTF. Full variable domain (missing parts from reference TRBV7-8 and TRBJ1-2): GAGVSQSPRYKVAKRGQDVALRCDPISGHVSLFWYQQALGQGPEFLTYFQNEAQLDKSGLPSDRFFAERPEGSVSTLKIQRTQQEDSAVYLCASSPDSNYGYTFGSGTRLTVV.

V gene TRBV11-2 combines with J gene TRBJ1-1; tentative D call: TRBD1 (5 bases). Germline CDR1 SGHAT, CDR2 FQNNGV. The V end was cut by 0 bases, the J end by 8 bases, with 16 bases between. The CDR3 is made up of 15 amino acids. Here the CDR3 DNA reads TGTGCCAGCAGCTTAGAAGGGGCCCCACTGGGAGAAGCTTTCTTT. This gives the protein CASSLEGAPLGEAFF.

The CDR3 spells CASSQDRGTANTGELFF. CDR3 nucleotide sequence: TGTGCCAGCAGCCAAGATCGCGGGACAGCGAACACCGGGGAGCTGTTTTTT. This sequence joins TRBV4-2 and TRBJ2-2, with D perhaps matching TRBD1 (7 bases). CDR3 length: 17 residues. V dropped 0 bases and J dropped 0 bases, with 11 bases sitting between them. Germline V lookup: CDR1 LGHNA, CDR2 YNFKEQ.